This T cell receptor beta chain was found in a study of response to subunit inactivated influenza vaccine (dated by TCRdb to about 2018). Regarding the study in general: Deep quantitative T cell receptor repertoire profiling was used in the study to track responses to a trivalent subunit inactivated influenza vaccine.

Overall results and qualifications from the work: The authors suggested that each seasonal influenza vaccination may recruit only a limited number of new T cells.

Comment on this clonotype: It has no known antigen specificity. Within one base of it there is no much larger clone, and no base qualities were kept.

Reading from cysteine to phenylalanine, the CDR3 counts 14 amino acids. Here the CDR3 DNA is all that survives: 42 bases in frame from base 1. CDR1 and CDR2, looked up from the germline V gene, are MNHNS and SASEGT. A distance of 10 bases separates the germline ends of V and J, which lose 6 bases and 0 bases respectively. The method was RT-PCR. The sequencer listed for this sample is Illumina HiSeq 2500. Clones were called with MiXCR by TCRdb after fastp trimmed the public reads at Q25, and only in-frame beta chains were retained. Every distinct CDR3 protein forms one entry, paired with its most common genes and DNA. The sample data list fewer than 800,000 distinct CDR3 sequences, and 15% to 18% of these were observed just once. Around a tenth of the sample is in the top ten clones.

This receptor was identified in a man in his fifties or sixties who received an inactivated influenza vaccine. Donor details come from another sample of the same person, matched by shared clones. The chain is assembled from TRBV6-1 and TRBJ2-3; the D gene is not confidently resolved. The sequencing used PBMCs from blood, collected 12 days after vaccination. The base sequence is TGTGCCAGCAGGCGCGACCCTAGCACAGATACGCAGTATTTT. It specifies CASRRDPSTDTQYF.